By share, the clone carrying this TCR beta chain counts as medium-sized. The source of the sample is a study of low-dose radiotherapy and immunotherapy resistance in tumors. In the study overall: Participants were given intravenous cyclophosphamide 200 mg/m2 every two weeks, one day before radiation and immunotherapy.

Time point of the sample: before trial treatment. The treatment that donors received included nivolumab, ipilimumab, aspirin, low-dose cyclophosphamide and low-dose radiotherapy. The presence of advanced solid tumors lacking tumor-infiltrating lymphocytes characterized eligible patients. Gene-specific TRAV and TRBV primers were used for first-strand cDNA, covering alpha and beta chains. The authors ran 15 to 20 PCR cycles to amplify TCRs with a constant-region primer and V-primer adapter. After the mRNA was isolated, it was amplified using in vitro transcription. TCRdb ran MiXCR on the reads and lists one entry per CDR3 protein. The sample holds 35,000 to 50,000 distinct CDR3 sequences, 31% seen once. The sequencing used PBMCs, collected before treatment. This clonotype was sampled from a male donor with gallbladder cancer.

The CDR3 DNA reads as TGTGCCAGCAGTTCCTGGACTAGCGGGGCCCAAGAGACCCAGTACTTC. Protein sequence: CASSSWTSGAQETQYF. The chain has TRBV28 and TRBJ2-5; 12 nucleotides agree with TRBD2. J was trimmed by 1 base and V by 4 bases; bases with no gene match: 4. CDR1 and CDR2 from the germline V gene are MDHEN and SYDVKM. The CDR3 spans 16 residues.